This passage covers 25 T cell receptor beta chains from one sample sequenced in a study of early T cells in non-severe SARS-CoV-2 infection (dated by TCRdb to the early 2020s). Libraries were made using 5' RACE. Sequenced using a NextSeq 500. TCRdb ran its own pipeline on the public reads, namely fastp trimming at Q25 and MiXCR clone calling, and kept in-frame beta chains. Entries are consolidated by CDR3 protein sequence, retaining the most common genes and DNA. The sample table lists 50,000 to 60,000 distinct CDR3 sequences, about 10% of them with a count of one. Clones ranked in the top ten supply around 3.6% of the sample. Material: whole blood, obtained at baseline. These receptors all come from an adult who was a healthcare worker with PCR-confirmed SARS-CoV-2 infection or an uninfected control (not recorded which).

J is TRBJ2-1 and V is TRBV7-2, with 8 bases that match TRBD2. Germline CDR1 SGHTA, CDR2 FQGNSA. CDR3 size: 16 residues. The J segment lost 8 bases and the V segment lost 3 bases, leaving 12 bases of the junction unmatched. The CDR3 protein is CASSLATSAGRDEQFF. Written as DNA, the CDR3 is TGTGCCAGCAGCTTGGCGACTAGCGCCGGACGGGATGAGCAGTTCTTC.

The rearrangement joins TRBV14 to TRBJ1-6, with unresolved D. CDR3 length: 16 residues. The ends were cut back, 1 base at V and 3 bases at J, with 10 bases in the middle. Looked up from germline, CDR1 is SGHDN and CDR2 is FVKESK. The CDR3 loop is CASSQVVGDYNSPLHF. CDR3 nucleotides: TGTGCCAGCAGCCAAGTAGTGGGTGACTATAATTCACCCCTCCACTTT.

This clonotype came up a few times. The chain is built from TRBV12-3 or TRBV12-4 and TRBJ2-3, with TRBD1 identical over 9 bases. With 4 bases clipped from V and 4 bases from J, the junction kept 6 bases outside the gene matches. The CDR3 has 15 residues. The CDR3, as DNA: TGTGCCAGCAGTTCCGGGGGACAGGGATCAGATACGCAGTATTTT. Protein product: CASSSGGQGSDTQYF.

This clonotype was counted many times. One end of the junction is discordant with germline, which a read error may explain. The chain combines TRBV2 with TRBJ2-7, with 9 bases fitting TRBD1. CDR3 size: 13 residues. Per the germline V gene, CDR1 is SNHLY and CDR2 is FYNNEI. The CDR3 coding sequence is TGTGCCAGCAGGGGTCTTACAGGGGGCAGCTTCTGGTTC. Translating gives CASRGLTGGSFWF.

The chain employs TRBV12-3 or TRBV12-4 and TRBJ1-2; D unclear. The CDR3 length is 15 residues. Trimming pared 8 bases from V and 0 bases from J, leaving 16 bases between. CDR3 sequence (DNA): TGTGCCAGCCGTCGAGGTACCTGGGCTAACTATGGCTACACCTTC. This sequence encodes CASRRGTWANYGYTF.

This clonotype was observed a few times. This rearrangement joins TRBV10-3 to TRBJ1-3; D remains ambiguous. Germline CDR1 is ENHRY and CDR2 is SYGVKD. The V end lost 4 bases, the J end lost 9 bases, and 13 bases lay between the germline ends. The CDR3 is made up of 13 amino acids. CDR3 residues: CAISGPNVGTIYF. CDR3 nucleotide sequence: TGTGCCATCAGTGGCCCGAACGTAGGCACCATATATTTT.

Many counts were recorded for this clonotype. The rearrangement uses TRBV20-1 and TRBJ1-5, with D unclear. The CDR3 loop spans 12 amino acids. Per germline, CDR1 DFQATT and CDR2 SNEGSKA (reference sequence). The V gene lost 0 bases and the J gene lost 4 bases, with 4 bases spanning the gap. Written as DNA, the CDR3 is TGCAGTGCTAGAGACTTAAATCAGCCCCAGCATTTT. Protein product: CSARDLNQPQHF.

V usage is TRBV7-9 and J usage is TRBJ2-6, with no clear D. The CDR3 runs 17 residues. Trimming cost V 5 bases and J 0 bases, with 14 bases left between them. Germline-derived CDR1 and CDR2 are SEHNR and FQNEAQ (reference sequence). The CDR3 DNA is TGTGCCAGCAGCCAACCTAGGACGGACTCTGGGGCCAACGTCCTGACTTTC. As protein: CASSQPRTDSGANVLTF.

The chain joins TRBV27 to TRBJ2-1, with D perhaps assigned TRBD1 or TRBD2 (5 bases each). In germline, CDR1 is MNHEY, CDR2 SMNVEV (reference sequence). CDR3 size: 15 residues. V gave up 7 bases and J gave up 6 bases, with 19 bases separating them. In DNA form, the CDR3 reads TGTGCCAGCACCAAAGGGCAGGGAGCGGTCAATGAGCAGTTCTTC. Translating it yields CASTKGQGAVNEQFF.

This clonotype came up many times. The V and J genes are TRBV7-2 and TRBJ2-1; 12 positions match TRBD2. The V gene end was trimmed by 3 bases and the J gene end by 0 bases; junction bases not matched to a gene: 12. The CDR3 totals 20 residues. Germline CDR1 is SGHTA and CDR2 is FQGNSA. Written as DNA, the CDR3 is TGTGCCAGCAGCTTCCCGACTAGCGGGGGCCCATTAAGCTCCTACAATGAGCAGTTCTTC. This codes for CASSFPTSGGPLSSYNEQFF.

The J gene is TRBJ2-3, the V gene TRBV10-1; possibly TRBD1 or TRBD2 for D (5 bases each). The V end lost 6 bases, the J end lost 1 base, and 14 bases lay between the germline ends. Per the germline V gene, CDR1 is WNHNN and CDR2 is SYGVQD (reference sequence). The CDR3 totals 15 residues. CDR3 sequence reads: CASSDAGAGTDTQYF. As DNA, the CDR3 is TGCGCCAGCAGCGACGCCGGGGCGGGCACAGATACGCAGTATTTT.

The chain couples TRBV18 to TRBJ2-1; the D is unclear. The CDR3 loop spans 15 amino acids. Trimming left V 3 bases short and J 0 bases short, with 9 bases between. Germline V gene sequence: CDR1 KGHSH, CDR2 LQKENI. The CDR3 region is CASSPKQSSYNEQFF. CDR3 bases: TGTGCCAGCTCACCTAAGCAAAGCTCCTACAATGAGCAGTTCTTC.

The chain employs TRBV9 and TRBJ2-1; 11 bases line up with TRBD2. Unmatched junction bases numbered 5, after V lost 3 bases and J lost 3 bases. Germline-derived CDR1 and CDR2 are SGDLS and YYNGEE. The CDR3 is 16 residues long. The CDR3 reads CASSAVAGGIYNEQFF. Written as DNA, the CDR3 is TGTGCCAGCAGCGCAGTAGCGGGAGGGATCTACAATGAGCAGTTCTTC.

The chain employs TRBV5-1 and TRBJ2-3, with D uncertain. Trimming took 0 bases from V and 1 from J, leaving 15 bases between them. The CDR3 consists of 17 residues. Germline values: CDR1 SGHRS, CDR2 YFSETQ. CDR3 region: CASSLGAARSRTDTQYF. CDR3 nucleotides: TGCGCCAGCAGCTTGGGGGCAGCCAGGTCCCGCACAGATACGCAGTATTTT.

V and J are TRBV7-9 and TRBJ2-3, with TRBD1 identical over 8 bases. The V segment lost 5 bases and the J segment 1 base; nucleotides outside the gene matches: 5. Germline V gene data show CDR1 as SEHNR and CDR2 as FQNEAQ (reference sequence). The CDR3 has 15 residues. The CDR3 loop reads CASSTGTGGTDTQYF. CDR3 sequence (DNA): TGTGCCAGCAGCACCGGGACAGGCGGCACAGATACGCAGTATTTT.

The chain recombines TRBV14 with TRBJ1-1; D not resolved. The length of the CDR3 is 13 residues. Germline values: CDR1 SGHDN, CDR2 FVKESK. V was trimmed by 7 bases and J by 4 bases, leaving 13 bases between them. CDR3 nucleotide sequence: TGTGCCAGCACGTCAGGAATCGGCACTGAAGCTTTCTTT. Translated: CASTSGIGTEAFF.

This clonotype was counted a few times. V usage is TRBV18 and J usage is TRBJ2-5; D remains ambiguous. Trimming stripped 5 bases from V and 2 bases from J, with 3 bases between. From germline, CDR1 is KGHSH and CDR2 LQKENI. The CDR3 runs 11 residues. The CDR3 is CASSDQETQYF. CDR3 coding DNA: TGTGCCAGCTCAGATCAAGAGACCCAGTACTTC.

In its sample, this clonotype was seen a few times. The genes are TRBV11-2 and TRBJ1-1, with 7 bases matching TRBD1. Losses at the gene ends were 5 bases for V and 8 bases for J; bases not matched to a gene: 11. The germline V gene encodes CDR1 SGHAT and CDR2 FQNNGV. The CDR3 consists of 14 residues. CDR3 nucleotide sequence: TGTGCCAGCAGCACATACACAGGGGACCCCGAAGCTTTCTTT. Protein product: CASSTYTGDPEAFF.

This clonotype appeared a few times. The chain couples TRBV12-3 or TRBV12-4 to TRBJ2-7, with D perhaps TRBD2 (7 bases). The V gene lost 5 bases and the J gene lost 0 bases, with 14 bases spanning the gap. The CDR3 loop spans 15 amino acids. CDR3 region: CASSIRGGVSYEQYF. The CDR3, as DNA: TGTGCCAGCAGTATACGAGGGGGGGTCTCCTACGAGCAGTACTTC.

This clonotype has a count of ten or more. The rearrangement links TRBV29-1 to TRBJ1-2, with a weak D call TRBD1 (6 bases). The CDR3 is 12 amino acids. The germline V gene encodes CDR1 SQVTM and CDR2 ANQGSEA. V gave up 7 bases and J gave up 8 bases, with 17 bases separating them. The CDR3 sequence is CSARQEAAGYTF. The CDR3 DNA reads as TGCAGCGCTAGACAGGAGGCGGCAGGCTACACCTTC.

This clonotype occurred many times. The DNA of the CDR3 is TGTGCCAGCCAAGGGACTAGCGGGAAAGGGTCCTACAATGAGCAGTTCTTC. Residues: CASQGTSGKGSYNEQFF. This chain joins TRBV4-2 and TRBJ2-1; TRBD2 matches 13 bases. This CDR3 spans 17 amino acids. The ends lost 8 bases at V and 1 base at J; junction bases unmatched: 8. CDR1 and CDR2 (germline): LGHNA, YNFKEQ.

The CDR3: CASSLGGRYNEQFF. As DNA, the CDR3 is TGTGCCAGCAGCCTGGGGGGCCGATACAATGAGCAGTTCTTC. This chain joins TRBV28 and TRBJ2-1; either TRBD1 or TRBD2 may fit D (6 bases each). The length of the CDR3 is 14 residues. Germline V gene lookup returns CDR1 MDHEN and CDR2 SYDVKM. The V end was cut by 6 bases, the J end by 4 bases, with 13 bases between.

J is TRBJ1-1 and V is TRBV7-8, with D tentatively TRBD1 (6 bases). Germline loops: CDR1 SGHVS, CDR2 FQNEAQ. The V gene lost 5 bases and the J gene lost 4 bases, with 14 bases spanning the gap. The CDR3 spans 14 residues. The CDR3 spells CASSARGYGTEAFF. The CDR3 nucleotides read TGTGCCAGCAGCGCAAGGGGGTACGGCACTGAAGCTTTCTTT.

The J gene is TRBJ2-5, the V gene TRBV12-3 or TRBV12-4, with D unclear. The CDR3 sequence is 11 residues long. V was shortened by 6 bases and J by 5 bases, with 7 bases between the two germline ends. CDR3 in DNA: TGTGCCAGCAGCATAGTGGAGACCCAGTACTTC. This encodes CASSIVETQYF.

In this sample, this clonotype turned up a few times. The chain is built from TRBV19 and TRBJ1-5, with 8 bases aligning to TRBD1. The V segment lost 4 bases and the J segment 2 bases; nucleotides outside the gene matches: 10. This CDR3 is 17 amino acids long. From germline, CDR1 is LNHDA and CDR2 SQIVND (reference sequence). Here the CDR3 reads CASSRNQGAKGNQPQHF. The CDR3 DNA sequence: TGTGCCAGTAGTAGAAATCAGGGGGCGAAGGGCAATCAGCCCCAGCATTTT.